Listed below are T cell receptor beta chains from one sample, sequenced in a study of beta chain features in type 1 diabetes. Measured with immunoSEQ multiplex PCR; TCRdb has only the in-frame clones, and not every one. The sample yields under 400,000 clones, less than 15% seen once. Sequencing was performed on central memory CD4+ T cells from blood. These receptors all stem from a young man in good health. Both conserved end residues are part of each CDR3. Fields, in order: J gene, clone size, D gene, V gene, CDR3 protein, CDR3 DNA. The D gene is left open where the match is weak. Part of the rows lack a size; the others show once, few, many or a class for expanded clones.

j_gene: TRBJ1-1; abundance: -; d_gene: -; v_gene: TRBV27; CDR3aa: CASSRPPEAFF; CDR3nt: TGTGCCAGCAGTCGACCTCCTGAAGCTTTCTTT
j_gene: TRBJ1-4; abundance: few; d_gene: -; v_gene: TRBV2; CDR3aa: CASKANEKLFF; CDR3nt: TGTGCCAGCAAAGCTAATGAAAAACTGTTTTTT
j_gene: TRBJ2-1; abundance: -; d_gene: -; v_gene: TRBV7-6; CDR3aa: CASSLRGNEQFF; CDR3nt: TGTGCCAGCAGCCTCAGGGGAAATGAGCAGTTCTTC
j_gene: TRBJ1-2; abundance: -; d_gene: TRBD1; v_gene: TRBV5-4; CDR3aa: CASSGGQGLGYTF; CDR3nt: TGTGCCAGCAGCGGGGGACAGGGGTTGGGCTACACCTTC
j_gene: TRBJ2-7; abundance: few; d_gene: -; v_gene: TRBV13; CDR3aa: CASSHARQTYYEQYF; CDR3nt: TGTGCCAGCAGTCACGCAAGGCAGACGTACTACGAGCAGTACTTC
j_gene: TRBJ1-6; abundance: -; d_gene: -; v_gene: TRBV27; CDR3aa: CASSLSGHLNSPLHF; CDR3nt: TGTGCCAGCAGTTTGTCGGGACACTTAAATTCACCCCTCCACTTT
j_gene: TRBJ2-3; abundance: few; d_gene: -; v_gene: TRBV6-5; CDR3aa: CASSLPGTDTQYF; CDR3nt: TGTGCCAGCAGTCTCCCCGGCACAGATACGCAGTATTTT
j_gene: TRBJ2-5; abundance: once; d_gene: TRBD1; v_gene: TRBV2; CDR3aa: CASRSGTVQETQYF; CDR3nt: TGTGCCAGCAGATCGGGGACAGTTCAAGAGACCCAGTACTTC
j_gene: TRBJ2-7; abundance: -; d_gene: -; v_gene: TRBV6-5; CDR3aa: CASSLTTGEQYF; CDR3nt: TGTGCCAGCAGTCTAACAACTGGCGAGCAGTACTTC
j_gene: TRBJ1-1; abundance: -; d_gene: -; v_gene: TRBV30; CDR3aa: CAWSPVIRTENTEAFF; CDR3nt: TGTGCCTGGAGTCCCGTAATTCGGACAGAAAACACTGAAGCTTTCTTT
j_gene: TRBJ1-5; abundance: -; d_gene: TRBD1; v_gene: TRBV5-6; CDR3aa: CASSLNFGTGGNQPQHF; CDR3nt: TGTGCCAGCAGCTTGAATTTCGGGACAGGGGGCAATCAGCCCCAGCATTTT
j_gene: TRBJ2-7; abundance: -; d_gene: -; v_gene: TRBV4-1; CDR3aa: CASSQASVGEQYF; CDR3nt: TGCGCCAGCAGCCAAGCTTCGGTAGGCGAGCAGTACTTC
j_gene: TRBJ2-3; abundance: -; d_gene: TRBD2; v_gene: TRBV27; CDR3aa: CASSFSGGEDTQYF; CDR3nt: TGTGCCAGCAGTTTCAGCGGGGGGGAAGATACGCAGTATTTT
j_gene: TRBJ1-2; abundance: -; d_gene: -; v_gene: TRBV9; CDR3aa: CASSVDRGSYGYTF; CDR3nt: TGTGCCAGCAGCGTAGATCGGGGAAGCTATGGCTACACCTTC
j_gene: TRBJ2-3; abundance: -; d_gene: TRBD2; v_gene: TRBV6-6; CDR3aa: CASSLLAGGTDTQYF; CDR3nt: TGTGCCAGCAGCTTATTAGCGGGGGGCACAGATACGCAGTATTTT
j_gene: TRBJ2-1; abundance: -; d_gene: -; v_gene: TRBV7-9; CDR3aa: CASSLGFTPYNEQFF; CDR3nt: TGTGCCAGCAGCTTGGGCTTCACCCCCTACAATGAGCAGTTCTTC
j_gene: TRBJ1-1; abundance: few; d_gene: -; v_gene: TRBV5-5; CDR3aa: CASSAGAGGTEAFF; CDR3nt: TGTGCCAGCAGCGCGGGGGCGGGAGGAACTGAAGCTTTCTTT
j_gene: TRBJ1-2; abundance: few; d_gene: TRBD1; v_gene: TRBV6-6; CDR3aa: CASSYTDRVSGYTF; CDR3nt: TGTGCCAGCAGTTATACGGACAGGGTCTCTGGCTACACCTTC
j_gene: TRBJ2-7; abundance: -; d_gene: -; v_gene: TRBV7-2; CDR3aa: CASSLDQEQYF; CDR3nt: TGTGCCAGCAGCTTAGATCAGGAGCAGTACTTC
j_gene: TRBJ1-1; abundance: -; d_gene: -; v_gene: TRBV27; CDR3aa: CASSLYRLTEAFF; CDR3nt: TGTGCCAGCAGTTTGTACAGGCTAACTGAAGCTTTCTTT
j_gene: TRBJ2-2; abundance: few; d_gene: -; v_gene: TRBV7-9; CDR3aa: CASSLRPGGSGELFF; CDR3nt: TGTGCCAGCAGCTTAAGACCCGGGGGTTCCGGGGAGCTGTTTTTT
j_gene: TRBJ2-5; abundance: -; d_gene: TRBD2; v_gene: TRBV5-1; CDR3aa: CASSFSGGRTQETQYF; CDR3nt: TGCGCCAGCAGCTTTAGCGGGGGGAGAACACAAGAGACCCAGTACTTC
j_gene: TRBJ2-3; abundance: -; d_gene: TRBD2; v_gene: TRBV6-6; CDR3aa: CASSIQRGGRTDTQYF; CDR3nt: TGTGCCAGCAGTATACAGCGGGGGGGGCGCACAGATACGCAGTATTTT
j_gene: TRBJ1-2; abundance: few; d_gene: -; v_gene: TRBV7-9; CDR3aa: CASSPHRQEGSGYTF; CDR3nt: TGTGCCAGCAGCCCCCACCGACAGGAGGGAAGTGGCTACACCTTC
j_gene: TRBJ2-1; abundance: -; d_gene: TRBD2; v_gene: TRBV7-7; CDR3aa: CASSLSPGTSASEQFF; CDR3nt: TGTGCTAGCAGCTTATCCCCCGGGACTAGCGCCAGTGAGCAGTTCTTC
j_gene: TRBJ1-2; abundance: few; d_gene: -; v_gene: TRBV6-1; CDR3aa: CASSETANYGYTF; CDR3nt: TGTGCCAGCAGTGAGACAGCCAACTATGGCTACACCTTC
j_gene: TRBJ1-1; abundance: -; d_gene: -; v_gene: TRBV29-1; CDR3aa: CSVRRKQGTEAFF; CDR3nt: TGCAGCGTTCGCCGTAAACAGGGCACTGAAGCTTTCTTT
j_gene: TRBJ1-2; abundance: few; d_gene: TRBD1; v_gene: TRBV5-6; CDR3aa: CASSPGTGDYPATF; CDR3nt: TGTGCCAGCAGTCCTGGGACAGGGGACTATCCGGCCACCTTC
j_gene: TRBJ2-1; abundance: few; d_gene: TRBD2; v_gene: TRBV5-1; CDR3aa: CASSSGLAGVNEQFF; CDR3nt: TGCGCCAGCAGCTCGGGACTAGCGGGGGTCAATGAGCAGTTCTTC
j_gene: TRBJ1-1; abundance: few; d_gene: -; v_gene: TRBV6-5; CDR3aa: CASTLGQGMNTEAFF; CDR3nt: TGTGCCAGCACCTTAGGGCAGGGTATGAACACTGAAGCTTTCTTT
j_gene: TRBJ1-2; abundance: -; d_gene: -; v_gene: TRBV28; CDR3aa: CASSLGQPGYTF; CDR3nt: TGTGCCAGCAGCCTCGGACAGCCTGGCTACACCTTC
j_gene: TRBJ2-3; abundance: -; d_gene: -; v_gene: TRBV7-8; CDR3aa: CASSLRFGDTQYF; CDR3nt: TGTGCCAGCAGCTTAAGGTTTGGGGATACGCAGTATTTT
j_gene: TRBJ2-7; abundance: many; d_gene: -; v_gene: TRBV5-1; CDR3aa: CASSFTVSYEQYF; CDR3nt: TGCGCCAGCAGCTTTACGGTCTCCTACGAGCAGTACTTC
j_gene: TRBJ1-1; abundance: -; d_gene: -; v_gene: TRBV7-2; CDR3aa: CASSLVGYTEAFF; CDR3nt: TGTGCCAGCAGCTTAGTTGGGTACACTGAAGCTTTCTTT
j_gene: TRBJ1-5; abundance: few; d_gene: -; v_gene: TRBV9; CDR3aa: CASSVSGDPNQPQHF; CDR3nt: TGTGCCAGCAGCGTATCAGGGGACCCTAATCAGCCCCAGCATTTT
j_gene: TRBJ2-2; abundance: -; d_gene: -; v_gene: TRBV18; CDR3aa: CASSPPQAPFVELFF; CDR3nt: TGTGCCAGCTCACCACCTCAAGCACCTTTTGTGGAGCTGTTTTTT
j_gene: TRBJ2-1; abundance: -; d_gene: TRBD2; v_gene: TRBV7-2; CDR3aa: CASSLGGSPYNEQFF; CDR3nt: TGTGCCAGCAGCTTGGGCGGGAGCCCCTACAATGAGCAGTTCTTC
j_gene: TRBJ2-2; abundance: -; d_gene: -; v_gene: TRBV11-3; CDR3aa: CASAPPGSGELFF; CDR3nt: TGTGCCAGCGCCCCGCCAGGTTCCGGGGAGCTGTTTTTT
j_gene: TRBJ1-2; abundance: -; d_gene: -; v_gene: TRBV4-3; CDR3aa: CASSRTGNYGYTF; CDR3nt: TGCGCCAGCAGCCGAACAGGGAACTATGGCTACACCTTC
j_gene: TRBJ2-3; abundance: -; d_gene: TRBD2; v_gene: TRBV5-4; CDR3aa: CASSLGRLGLANPTDTQYF; CDR3nt: TGTGCCAGCAGCTTGGGGCGATTGGGACTAGCAAACCCCACAGATACGCAGTATTTT
j_gene: TRBJ2-7; abundance: -; d_gene: -; v_gene: TRBV7-2; CDR3aa: CASGDEQYF; CDR3nt: TGTGCCAGCGGCGACGAGCAGTACTTC
j_gene: TRBJ1-2; abundance: -; d_gene: TRBD1; v_gene: TRBV5-1; CDR3aa: CASSSGQGTNYGYTF; CDR3nt: TGCGCCAGCAGCTCAGGACAGGGGACTAACTATGGCTACACCTTC
j_gene: TRBJ2-3; abundance: -; d_gene: -; v_gene: TRBV7-2; CDR3aa: CASSSLADTQYF; CDR3nt: TGTGCCAGCAGCTCATTGGCAGATACGCAGTATTTT
j_gene: TRBJ2-2; abundance: few; d_gene: TRBD2; v_gene: TRBV27; CDR3aa: CASRKWGGPTGELFF; CDR3nt: TGTGCCAGCAGAAAGTGGGGAGGGCCCACCGGGGAGCTGTTTTTT
j_gene: TRBJ1-2; abundance: few; d_gene: TRBD1; v_gene: TRBV30; CDR3aa: CAWKGTGGYGYTF; CDR3nt: TGTGCCTGGAAGGGGACAGGGGGCTATGGCTACACCTTC
j_gene: TRBJ2-3; abundance: -; d_gene: -; v_gene: TRBV5-1; CDR3aa: CASRPQGNADTQYF; CDR3nt: TGCGCCAGCAGACCACAGGGTAACGCAGATACGCAGTATTTT
j_gene: TRBJ2-7; abundance: few; d_gene: TRBD1; v_gene: TRBV11-2; CDR3aa: CASSPAGTGDYEQYF; CDR3nt: TGTGCCAGCAGCCCTGCCGGGACAGGGGATTACGAGCAGTACTTC
j_gene: TRBJ2-1; abundance: once; d_gene: TRBD2; v_gene: TRBV9; CDR3aa: CASSSRLAGDNEQFF; CDR3nt: TGTGCCAGCAGCTCGAGACTAGCGGGAGACAATGAGCAGTTCTTC
j_gene: TRBJ1-5; abundance: few; d_gene: -; v_gene: TRBV7-7; CDR3aa: CASSLERNQPQHF; CDR3nt: TGTGCCAGCAGCTTAGAACGGAATCAGCCCCAGCATTTT
j_gene: TRBJ2-3; abundance: -; d_gene: TRBD1; v_gene: TRBV5-1; CDR3aa: CASSRTGEDTQYF; CDR3nt: TGCGCCAGCAGCAGGACAGGGGAGGATACGCAGTATTTT
j_gene: TRBJ2-7; abundance: -; d_gene: TRBD1; v_gene: TRBV6-5; CDR3aa: CASSSATGGGGYEQYF; CDR3nt: TGTGCCAGCAGTTCCGCGACAGGGGGCGGAGGCTACGAGCAGTACTTC